This T cell receptor (beta chain) was captured by sequencing in a study of blood T cell repertoires in COVID-19 (TCRdb year 2020). Background on the whole study: Samples from collaborators originated in the United States, Italy and Spain and spanned both the acute and convalescent phases of COVID-19. The samples were drawn from the first 160 participants of the ongoing ImmuneRACE study and from some 1,300 subjects provided by 6 global collaborators. Where HLA class I and class II types were available, the types were taken from metadata supplied by the sample provider, not from assay-based typing. Sample metadata almost always included a de-identified subject ID, COVID-19 status, age in years and sex. The repertoires were released in a freely available public database meant as a resource for research on the immune response to SARS-CoV-2. The material from the prospective study consisted of cDNA or gDNA derived from T cells, B-cell-depleted T cells, or PBMCs. Deeply sampled blood TCRbeta repertoires from subjects exposed to, actively infected with, or recovered from COVID-19 were included in the dataset.

The immunoSEQ Assay, a bias-controlled multiplex PCR, was used to amplify TCRbeta CDR3 regions from genomic DNA. On the study's bioinformatics: Nucleated cell counts per sample were estimated from amplification of reference gene primers within the assay. To quantify the absolute abundance of each unique TCRbeta CDR3 rearrangement, sequence reads were collapsed and filtered. For each sample, productive Simpson clonality was calculated as the square root of Simpson's diversity index across productive rearrangements. As stored in TCRdb, this immuneACCESS dataset retains in-frame rearrangements with V and J assigned. A fraction of the clones does not appear; measured against another copy, unresolved V genes explain less than half of the discrepancy, and the remainder lacks a known reason. The V and J calls and clone size were taken over from that table, and D and trimming were inferred from the DNA. Here the sample has 220,000 or so clones; approximately 78% occur a single time. The ten largest account for roughly 8.2% of the sample.

At one collaborating source in Seattle, patients were enrolled during active infection and were followed longitudinally through the course of disease. Whole blood was collected in K2EDTA tubes by collaborating institutions according to the institutions' own protocols. For TCRbeta analysis, collaborators shipped samples as frozen whole blood, isolated PBMCs, or DNA extracted from either of those sample types. Regarding this clone: The antigen it binds to is not known. No much larger clone is present one base from it, and per-base qualities are unavailable.

Overall study results and their limits: The quantity of clinical and demographic metadata differed by source and by participant and was supplied without curation.

V is pared back by 1 base and J by 6 bases, with 8 bases lying between the germline termini. CDR1 and CDR2 (SGHKS, YYEKEE) derive from the germline V gene (reference sequence). Its CDR3 holds 14 amino acids, cysteine through phenylalanine. The kept DNA is CDR3 alone, 42 bases in frame from the first base. This receptor was identified in an elderly woman with COVID-19, enrolled during active disease. The sequenced sample was peripheral blood. This sequence uses TRBV5-5 and TRBJ1-6; the D gene identity is not certain. The nucleotide sequence is TGTGCCAGCAGCTTGCTAGTTATTAATTCACCCCTCCACTTT. Its product reads: CASSLLVINSPLHF.